The sequence of this T cell receptor beta chain was determined in a study of early T cells in non-severe SARS-CoV-2 infection. Across the study: Chains stayed unpaired after sequencing of bulk RNA from unsorted whole blood.

Germline-derived CDR1 and CDR2 are LGHDT and YNNKEL (reference sequence). This CDR3 has 15 amino acids. Trimming stripped 0 bases from V and 6 bases from J, with 15 bases between. This clonotype was detected only a few times. Researchers tagged individual cDNA molecules with unique molecular identifiers. MiXCR, applied by TCRdb to the 5' RACE reads, yields one record per CDR3 protein. The sample consists of more than 55,000 distinct CDR3 sequences, about an eighth of them appearing once. The source of this sequence is an adult who was a healthcare worker with PCR-confirmed SARS-CoV-2 infection or an uninfected control (not recorded which). The specimen sequenced was whole blood. This chain uses TRBV3-1 with TRBJ2-7; D is ambiguous. This chain's CDR3 is CASSQDERRWGEQYF. CDR3 in DNA: TGTGCCAGCAGCCAAGATGAGCGACGGTGGGGCGAGCAGTACTTC.